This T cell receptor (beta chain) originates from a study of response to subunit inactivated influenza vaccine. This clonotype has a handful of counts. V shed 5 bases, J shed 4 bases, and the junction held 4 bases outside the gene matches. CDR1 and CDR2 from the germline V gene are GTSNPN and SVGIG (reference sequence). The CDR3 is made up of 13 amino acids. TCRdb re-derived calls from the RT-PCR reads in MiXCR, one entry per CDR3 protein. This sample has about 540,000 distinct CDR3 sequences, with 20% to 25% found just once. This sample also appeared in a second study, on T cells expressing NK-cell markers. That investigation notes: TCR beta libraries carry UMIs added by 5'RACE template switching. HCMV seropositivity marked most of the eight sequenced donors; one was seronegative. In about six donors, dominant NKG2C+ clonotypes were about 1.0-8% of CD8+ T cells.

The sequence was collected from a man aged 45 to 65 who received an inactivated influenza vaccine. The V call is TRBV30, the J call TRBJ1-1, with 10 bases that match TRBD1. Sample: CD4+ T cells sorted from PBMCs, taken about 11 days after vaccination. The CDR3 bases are TGTGCCTGGGACAGGGGGCTTAGCACTGAAGCTTTCTTT. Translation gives CAWDRGLSTEAFF.